This TCR beta chain was recovered during a study of T cells in Graves' hyperthyroidism and ophthalmopathy (dated by TCRdb to the late 2010s). Broadly, across the study: Peripheral blood samples were taken at the time of initial diagnosis, prior to any treatment. To identify TCR V-J signatures that set the groups apart, the researchers used a discovery cohort of 95 to 100 patients, made up of around 42 with Graves' ophthalmopathy and some 55 with stable Graves' hyperthyroidism. An independent validation cohort of around 20 hyperthyroidism patients and about 15 patients who later progressed to ophthalmopathy tested prospective prediction of ophthalmopathy. For training and testing, the 95 to 100 patients in the discovery cohort were randomly divided in a 7:3 ratio. Thyroid tissue and blood T-cell repertoires from roughly six Graves' hyperthyroidism patients were also compared in the study. Once sampling was done, hyperthyroidism patients were given methimazole at a starting dose of 30 mg daily, whereas ophthalmopathy patients were given high-dose intravenous methylprednisolone. The paper describes TCR Vbeta CDR3 sequencing of around 130 peripheral blood samples, made up of 43 ophthalmopathy patients, some 76 hyperthyroidism patients and approximately 17 progressor patients. Beyond this particular receptor, the publication reports: Sample size was not statistically predetermined, and blinding of investigators to group allocation was not performed. In validation, progression to ophthalmopathy was predicted by the model with about 70% sensitivity and nearly 75% specificity, a median of about 6.8 months before onset. Blood samples also contained most of the expanded thyroid clonotypes (frequency above 0.001), which suggests that blood repertoires may reflect thyroid immune responses. A 13 V-J signature model separated ophthalmopathy from stable hyperthyroidism, with around 90% sensitivity and roughly 81% specificity in cross-validation and 80%/75% in testing.

V was cut back by 3 bases and J by 0 bases, leaving a gap of 9 bases between them. CDR1 SGDLS and CDR2 YYNGEE are derived from the germline V gene. Counted from cysteine to phenylalanine, this CDR3 has 14 amino acids. The only DNA kept is the CDR3, 42 bases in frame from the first base. Graves' hyperthyroidism was defined as stable when no progression to ophthalmopathy occurred over 18 months of follow-up. The hyperthyroidism patients were between 18 and 65 years old and newly diagnosed, with a disease duration of less than 2 months. Any patient with an uncontrolled infection, another autoimmune disease, pregnancy or lactation was excluded. Diagnoses relied on clinical symptoms, serum thyroxine and TRAb, thyroid ultrasound and orbital computed tomography. PBMCs were separated from approximately 10 ml of fresh peripheral blood using Ficoll-Paque density gradient centrifugation. Total RNA was extracted using Trizol reagent, and RNA quality was assessed on an Agilent 2100 Bioanalyzer.

TCR beta CDR3 regions were amplified from RNA transcripts. A first-round RT-PCR of the TCR CDR3 used the HTBI primer set with the Qiagen OneStep RT-PCR kit. The libraries were constructed in a second round of multiplex PCR and then size-selected and purified. Libraries were sequenced paired-end with 100 bp reads on an Illumina HiSeq2000. Per the source publication's procedure: SOAPnuke was used to process the raw data, throwing out any read that contained adapters or uncalled bases, had a mean Phred below 15, or lacked an exact constant-primer or identifier match. COPE v1.2.5 was used to merge the high-quality paired reads, and each unique nucleotide sequence was defined as a clonotype. MiTCR v1.1 was used to align clonotypes to the IMGT TRBV, TRBD and TRBJ reference segments. The analysis included only V-J combinations with a frequency above 0.0001, which together covered more than 98% of the repertoires. The TCS score was defined as the ratio of F50 (clonal expansion) to E x V (chaos), calculated using BLOSUM62-based TCRdist between CDR3 peptides within each V-J. Welch's t-statistics and random forest reduced around 520 V-J features to roughly 13, which were used in a naive Bayes classifier (R e1071). TCRdb took the public reads, trimmed them with fastp at Q25, ran MiXCR for clone calling and kept in-frame beta chains. Rows matching on CDR3 protein sequence are summarized as one entry with the most common DNA and genes. These V and J calls rely on TCRdb rather than the paper's analysis. The sample contains 400,000 to 500,000 distinct CDR3 sequences, around 13% of them found a single time. The ten largest clones take up about 4.9% of the sample.

This clonotype was seen repeatedly, ten times or more. Its antigen is still unknown. The record has no base qualities; no much larger clone is one base away. The sequenced sample consisted of blood. This TCR was sampled from a woman younger than 30 with Graves' hyperthyroidism. This receptor chain uses TRBV9 and TRBJ2-5, with TRBD1 perhaps the D gene, on 6 matching bases. The sequence in DNA is TGTGCCAGCAGCGGTGGGACAAACCAAGAGACCCAGTACTTC. This yields the protein CASSGGTNQETQYF.